This TCR beta chain comes out of a study of blood T cell repertoires in COVID-19. This clone was detected only a few times. As processed by the authors: The authors estimated nucleated cell counts from reference gene primer amplification. Generated by immunoSEQ multiplex PCR, the TCRdb table keeps only in-frame clones and is missing some. The V and J calls and the clone size are those of that table, but D and trimming were determined from the DNA. The sample lists about 45,000 clones, 87% occurring once. Germline CDR1 reads SNHLY; CDR2 reads FYNNEI. This CDR3 spans 12 amino acids. V lost 8 bases to trimming and J lost 5 bases; unmatched junction nucleotides: 5.

The sequence was collected from a human donor in a cohort sampled during active COVID-19. Sequenced sample: peripheral blood. The J gene is TRBJ2-5, the V gene TRBV2; 7 bases align to TRBD1. The CDR3, as DNA: TGTGCCAGCGGACAGGTTTTTGAGACCCAGTACTTC. Protein product: CASGQVFETQYF.